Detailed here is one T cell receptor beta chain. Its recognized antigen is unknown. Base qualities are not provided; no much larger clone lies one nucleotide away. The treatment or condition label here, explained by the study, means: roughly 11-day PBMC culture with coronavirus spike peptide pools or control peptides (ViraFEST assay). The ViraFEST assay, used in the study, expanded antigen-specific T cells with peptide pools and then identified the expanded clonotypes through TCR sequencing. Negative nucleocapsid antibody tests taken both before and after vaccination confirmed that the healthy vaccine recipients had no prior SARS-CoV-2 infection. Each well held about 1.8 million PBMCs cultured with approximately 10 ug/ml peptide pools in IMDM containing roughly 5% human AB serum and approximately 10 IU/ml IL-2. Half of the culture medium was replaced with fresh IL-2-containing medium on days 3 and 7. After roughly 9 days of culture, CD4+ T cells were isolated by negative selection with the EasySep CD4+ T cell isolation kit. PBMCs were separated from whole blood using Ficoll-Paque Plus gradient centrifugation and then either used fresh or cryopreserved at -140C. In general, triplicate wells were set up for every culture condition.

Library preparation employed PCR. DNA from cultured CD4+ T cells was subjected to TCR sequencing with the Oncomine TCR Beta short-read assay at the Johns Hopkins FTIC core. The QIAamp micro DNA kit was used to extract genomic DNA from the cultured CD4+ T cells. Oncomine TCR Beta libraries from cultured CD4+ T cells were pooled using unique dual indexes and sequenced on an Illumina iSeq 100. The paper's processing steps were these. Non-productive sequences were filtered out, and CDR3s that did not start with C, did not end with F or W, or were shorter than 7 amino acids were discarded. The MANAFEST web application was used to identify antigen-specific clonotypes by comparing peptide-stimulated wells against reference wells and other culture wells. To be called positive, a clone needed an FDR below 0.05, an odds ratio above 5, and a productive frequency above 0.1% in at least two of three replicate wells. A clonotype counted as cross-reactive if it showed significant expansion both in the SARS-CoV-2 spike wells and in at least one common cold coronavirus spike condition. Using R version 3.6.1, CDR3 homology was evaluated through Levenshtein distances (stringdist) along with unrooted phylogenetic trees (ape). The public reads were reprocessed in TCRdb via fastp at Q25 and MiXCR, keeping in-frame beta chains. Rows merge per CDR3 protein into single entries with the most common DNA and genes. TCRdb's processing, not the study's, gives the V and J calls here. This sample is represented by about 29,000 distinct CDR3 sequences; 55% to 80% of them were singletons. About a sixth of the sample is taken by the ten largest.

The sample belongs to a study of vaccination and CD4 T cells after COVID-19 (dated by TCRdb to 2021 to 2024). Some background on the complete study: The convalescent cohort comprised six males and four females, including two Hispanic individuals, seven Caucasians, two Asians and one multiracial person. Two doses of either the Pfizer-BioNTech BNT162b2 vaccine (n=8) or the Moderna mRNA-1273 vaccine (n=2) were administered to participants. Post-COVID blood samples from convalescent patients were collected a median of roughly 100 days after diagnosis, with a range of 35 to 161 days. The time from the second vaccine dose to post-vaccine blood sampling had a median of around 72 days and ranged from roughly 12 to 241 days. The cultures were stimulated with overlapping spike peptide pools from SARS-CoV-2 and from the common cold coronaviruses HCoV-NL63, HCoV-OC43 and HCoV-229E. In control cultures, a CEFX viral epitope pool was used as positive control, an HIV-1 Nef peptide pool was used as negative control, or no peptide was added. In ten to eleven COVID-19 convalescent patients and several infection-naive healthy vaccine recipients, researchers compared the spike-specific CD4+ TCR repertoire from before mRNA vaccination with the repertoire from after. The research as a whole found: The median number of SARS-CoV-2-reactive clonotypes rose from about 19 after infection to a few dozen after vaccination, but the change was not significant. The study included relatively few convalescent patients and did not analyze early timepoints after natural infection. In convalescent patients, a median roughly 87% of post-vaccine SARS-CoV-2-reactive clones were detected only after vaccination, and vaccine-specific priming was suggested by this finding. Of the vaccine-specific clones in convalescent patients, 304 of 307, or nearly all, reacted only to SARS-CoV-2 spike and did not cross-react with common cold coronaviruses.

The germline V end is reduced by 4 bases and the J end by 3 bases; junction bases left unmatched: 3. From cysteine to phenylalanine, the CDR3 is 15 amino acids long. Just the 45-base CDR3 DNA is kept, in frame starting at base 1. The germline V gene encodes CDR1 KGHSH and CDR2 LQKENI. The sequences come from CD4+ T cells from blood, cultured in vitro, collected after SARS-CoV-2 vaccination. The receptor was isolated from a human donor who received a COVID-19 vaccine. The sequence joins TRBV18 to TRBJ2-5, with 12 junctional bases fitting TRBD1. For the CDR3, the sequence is CASSQGQGAEETQYF. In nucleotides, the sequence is TGTGCCAGCTCACAGGGACAGGGGGCCGAAGAGACCCAGTACTTC.